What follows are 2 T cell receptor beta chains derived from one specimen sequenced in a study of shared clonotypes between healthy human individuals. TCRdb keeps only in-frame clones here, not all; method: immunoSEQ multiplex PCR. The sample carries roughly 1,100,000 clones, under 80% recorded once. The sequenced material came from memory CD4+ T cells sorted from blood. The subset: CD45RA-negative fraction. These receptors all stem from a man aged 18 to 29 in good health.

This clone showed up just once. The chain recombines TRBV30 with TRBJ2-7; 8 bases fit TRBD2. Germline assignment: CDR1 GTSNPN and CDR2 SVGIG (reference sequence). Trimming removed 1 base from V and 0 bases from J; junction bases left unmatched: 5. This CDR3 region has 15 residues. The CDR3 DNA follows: TGTGCCTGGAGTGAAACTAGCGGATACTCCTACGAGCAGTACTTC. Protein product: CAWSETSGYSYEQYF.

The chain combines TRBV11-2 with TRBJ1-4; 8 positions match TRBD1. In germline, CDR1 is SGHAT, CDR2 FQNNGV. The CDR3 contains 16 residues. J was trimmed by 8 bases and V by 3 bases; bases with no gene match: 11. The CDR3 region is CASSLMTGERIEKLFF. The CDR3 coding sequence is TGTGCCAGCAGCTTGATGACAGGGGAACGGATCGAAAAACTGTTTTTT.